The table lists the clone carrying this T cell receptor (beta chain) with a count of one. The antigen is not known. This record belongs to a study of cytomegalovirus exposure and HLA in healthy donors. Regarding the study as a whole: Other equally common chains were less clonally expanded than HLA-associated TCR beta chains, a later analysis showed.

The PCR was carried out with 60 Vbeta primers and 13 Jbeta primers. Repertoires were generated with immunoSEQ multiplex PCR, while TCRdb's copy carries only in-frame clones and drops some. This table holds about 55,000 clones, about 57% found once. This CDR3 spans 14 amino acids. CDR1 and CDR2 from the germline V gene are MNHNY and SVGAGI (reference sequence). Between the trimmed V and J ends, which lost 2 bases and 8 bases, there was a span of 13 bases. V and J are TRBV6-6 and TRBJ2-1, with D perhaps TRBD1 (6 bases). Sequencing was carried out using PBMCs. This TCR was sampled from a human donor in good health. CDR3 sequence reads: CASSYGTLHHEQFF. CDR3 DNA: TGTGCCAGCAGTTACGGGACACTCCACCATGAGCAGTTCTTC.